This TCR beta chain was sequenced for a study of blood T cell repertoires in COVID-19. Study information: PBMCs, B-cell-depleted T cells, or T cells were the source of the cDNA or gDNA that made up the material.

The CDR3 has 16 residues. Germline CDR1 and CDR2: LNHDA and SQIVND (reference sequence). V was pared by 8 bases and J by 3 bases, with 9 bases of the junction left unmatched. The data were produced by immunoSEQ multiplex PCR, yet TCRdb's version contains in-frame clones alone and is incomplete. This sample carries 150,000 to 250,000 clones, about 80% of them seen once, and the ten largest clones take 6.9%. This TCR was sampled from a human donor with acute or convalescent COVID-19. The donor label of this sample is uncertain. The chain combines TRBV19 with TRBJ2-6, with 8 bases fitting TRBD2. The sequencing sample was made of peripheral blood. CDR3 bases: TGTGCCAGTGCTGAATTAGCGGGAAGTGGGGCCAACGTCCTGACTTTC. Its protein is CASAELAGSGANVLTF.